The source of this T cell receptor beta chain is a study of blood T cell repertoires in COVID-19. Study information: PBMCs, B-cell-depleted T cells, or T cells provided the cDNA or gDNA that made up the material.

Sequencing was performed with immunoSEQ multiplex PCR; in TCRdb, only in-frame clones are kept and a portion is missing. Found here are around 67,000 clones, about four fifths of them singletons; the top ten hold 5% to 6.5%. This clone was found once. V lost 1 base, J lost 0 bases, and 1 base stayed unmatched. The CDR3 has 15 amino acids. Looked up from germline, CDR1 is MNHNS and CDR2 is SASEGT. Material for sequencing was peripheral blood. The chain recombines TRBV6-1 with TRBJ2-7, with 9 bases fitting TRBD1. This sequence originates from a man aged 45 to 65 with active COVID-19. Here the CDR3 reads CASSEETGGSYEQYF. The CDR3 nucleotides are TGTGCCAGCAGTGAAGAGACAGGGGGCTCCTACGAGCAGTACTTC.